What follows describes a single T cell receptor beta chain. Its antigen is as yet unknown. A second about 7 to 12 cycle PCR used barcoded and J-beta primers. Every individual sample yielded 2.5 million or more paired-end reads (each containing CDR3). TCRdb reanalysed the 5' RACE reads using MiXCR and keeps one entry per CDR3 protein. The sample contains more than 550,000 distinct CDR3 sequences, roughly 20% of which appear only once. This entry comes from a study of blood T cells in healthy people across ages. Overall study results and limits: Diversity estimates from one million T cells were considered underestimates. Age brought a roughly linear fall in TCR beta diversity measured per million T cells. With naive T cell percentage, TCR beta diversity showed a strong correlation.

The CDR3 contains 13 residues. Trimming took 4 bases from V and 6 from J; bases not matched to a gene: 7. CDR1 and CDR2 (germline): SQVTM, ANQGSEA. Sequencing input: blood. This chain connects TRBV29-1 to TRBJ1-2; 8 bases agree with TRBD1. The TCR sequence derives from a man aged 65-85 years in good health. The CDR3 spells CSVASMDRDGYTF. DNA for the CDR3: TGCAGCGTTGCATCCATGGACAGGGATGGCTACACCTTC.